The T cell receptor beta chain under discussion was sequenced for a study of blood T cell repertoires in COVID-19. Across the whole study: Some COVID-19 samples were acute and others convalescent; all came from the United States, Italy and Spain. From T cells, B-cell-depleted T cells, or PBMCs came the material, which was cDNA or gDNA.

This clone was recorded once. Original processing methods: The assay estimated nucleated cells by amplifying reference gene primers. Clones were read by immunoSEQ multiplex PCR, and TCRdb kept only the in-frame ones, dropping some. V, J and clone size reflect that table, while D and trimming were determined from the DNA. The table records roughly 200,000 clones, roughly 84% of them present only once. V gave up 3 bases and J gave up 5 bases, with 13 bases separating them. The germline CDR1 and CDR2 sequences are MDHEN and SYDVKM. The CDR3 extends over 14 amino acids. Sequencing was carried out using peripheral blood. V and J are TRBV28 and TRBJ1-1; perhaps TRBD1 as D (6 bases). This receptor was identified in a human donor in a cohort sampled during active COVID-19. The CDR3, as DNA: TGTGCCAGCAGTTTCGTACAGGGTGGAACTGAAGCTTTCTTT. Translated: CASSFVQGGTEAFF.